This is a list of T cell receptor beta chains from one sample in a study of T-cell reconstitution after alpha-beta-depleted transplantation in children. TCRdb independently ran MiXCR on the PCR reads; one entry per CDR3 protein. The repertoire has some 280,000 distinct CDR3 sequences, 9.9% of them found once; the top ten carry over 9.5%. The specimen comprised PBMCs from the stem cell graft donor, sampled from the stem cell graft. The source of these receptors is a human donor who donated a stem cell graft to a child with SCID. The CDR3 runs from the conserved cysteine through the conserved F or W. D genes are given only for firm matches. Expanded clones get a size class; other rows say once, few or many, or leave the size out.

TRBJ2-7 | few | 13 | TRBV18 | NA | TGTGCCAGCTCACCGATCCTTGGGTACGAGCAGTACTTC | CASSPILGYEQYF
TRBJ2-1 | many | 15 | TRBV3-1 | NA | TGTGCCAGCAGCCAACAGGGGAGTCTTCACAATGAGCAGTTCTTC | CASSQQGSLHNEQFF
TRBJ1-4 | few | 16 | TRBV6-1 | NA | TGTGCCAGCAGGGACGACATATTGGCAACTAATGAAAAACTGTTTTTT | CASRDDILATNEKLFF
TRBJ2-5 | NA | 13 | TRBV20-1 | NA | TGCAGTGCCGAACTAGGGTTGAGAGAGACCCAGTACTTC | CSAELGLRETQYF
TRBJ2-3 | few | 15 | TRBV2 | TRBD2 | TGTGCCAGCAGTGACTACGGGGGGGCCAAAGATACGCAGTATTTT | CASSDYGGAKDTQYF
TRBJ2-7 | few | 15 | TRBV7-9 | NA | TGTGCCAGCAGCCACGGGGCGGGACGCTCCTACGAGCAGTACTTC | CASSHGAGRSYEQYF
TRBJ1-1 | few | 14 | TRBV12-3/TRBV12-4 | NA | TGTGCCAGCAGACCCTTTAACATAAACACTGAAGCTTTCTTT | CASRPFNINTEAFF
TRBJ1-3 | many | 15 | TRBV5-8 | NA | TGTGCCAGCAGCCAGACAGTCGTCTCTGGAAACACCATATATTTT | CASSQTVVSGNTIYF
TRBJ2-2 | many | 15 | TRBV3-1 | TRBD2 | TGTGCCAGCAGGGAGACGGGGGGGCCGACCGGGGAGCTGTTTTTT | CASRETGGPTGELFF
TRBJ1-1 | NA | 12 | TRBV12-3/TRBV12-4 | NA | TGTGCCAGCAGTTTCCCGGACACTGAAGCTTTCTTT | CASSFPDTEAFF
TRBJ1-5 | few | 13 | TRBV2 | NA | TGTGCCAGCAGAGGAGAGGGCAATCAGCCCCAGCATTTT | CASRGEGNQPQHF
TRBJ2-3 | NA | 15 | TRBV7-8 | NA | TGTGCCAGCAGCTCAACCGGGACCTCCTTCGATACGCAGTATTTT | CASSSTGTSFDTQYF
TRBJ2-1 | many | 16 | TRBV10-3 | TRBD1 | TGTGCCATCAGTGAGGTACTCCGGGACAGGGCCAATGAGCAGTTCTTC | CAISEVLRDRANEQFF
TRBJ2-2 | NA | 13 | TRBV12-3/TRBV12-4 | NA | TGTGCCAGCTCAGGGGAACCCACCGGGGAGCTGTTTTTT | CASSGEPTGELFF
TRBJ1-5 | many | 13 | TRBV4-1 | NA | TGCGCCAGCAGCCAAGCCATGAATCAGCCCCAGCATTTT | CASSQAMNQPQHF
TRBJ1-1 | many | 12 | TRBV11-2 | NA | TGTGCCAGCAGCTTTCATGACACTGAAGCTTTCTTT | CASSFHDTEAFF
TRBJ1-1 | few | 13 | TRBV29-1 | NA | TGCAGCGTTGAATCTGGCCCGGGGACTGAAGCTTTCTTT | CSVESGPGTEAFF
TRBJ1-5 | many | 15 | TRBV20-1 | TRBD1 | TGCAGTGCTAGAGACTGGACAGGGGGTAATCAGCCCCAGCATTTT | CSARDWTGGNQPQHF
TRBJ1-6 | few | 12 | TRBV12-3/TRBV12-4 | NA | TGTGCCAGCAGTTTAGCATATACACCCCTCCACTTT | CASSLAYTPLHF
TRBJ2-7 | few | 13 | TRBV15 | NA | TGTGCCACCAGAGGACACGGTTACTACGAGCAGTACTTC | CATRGHGYYEQYF
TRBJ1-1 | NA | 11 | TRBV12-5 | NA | TGTGCCAGTGGTTTGGGCAGGGTAGCTTTCTTT | CASGLGRVAFF
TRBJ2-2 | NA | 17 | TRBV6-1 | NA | TGTGCCAGCAGTGAAGCAGGGTACAAGGACATCACCGGGGAGCTGTTTTTT | CASSEAGYKDITGELFF
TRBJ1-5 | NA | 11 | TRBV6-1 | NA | TGTGCCAGCAGTGGAAATCAGCCCCAGCATTTT | CASSGNQPQHF
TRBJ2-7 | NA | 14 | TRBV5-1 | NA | TGCGCCAGCAGCTTGTCCAGCGAGGGCTACGAGCAGTACTTC | CASSLSSEGYEQYF
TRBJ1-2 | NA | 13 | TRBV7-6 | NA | TGTGCCAGCAGTCCGGGGGGACTCTATGGCTACACCTTC | CASSPGGLYGYTF
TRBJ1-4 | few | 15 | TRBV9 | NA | TGTGCCAGCAGCGCCGGGACCCGGGGTGGGGAAAAACTGTTTTTT | CASSAGTRGGEKLFF
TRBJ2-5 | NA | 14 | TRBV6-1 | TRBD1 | TGTGCCAGCAGTCCCGACAGGGGGAAGGAGACCCAGTACTTC | CASSPDRGKETQYF
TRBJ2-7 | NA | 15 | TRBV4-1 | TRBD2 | TGCGCCAGCAGCCGGGCTAGCGGGGGGGCCGCCGAGCAGTACTTC | CASSRASGGAAEQYF
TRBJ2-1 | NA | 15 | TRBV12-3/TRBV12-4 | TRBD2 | TGTGCCAGCACCCAGACTAGCGGGGGGGTTAGTGAGCAGTTCTTC | CASTQTSGGVSEQFF
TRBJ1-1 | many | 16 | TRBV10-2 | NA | TGCGCCAGCAGTGAGTCCGGTCCGTGGGGAAACACTGAAGCTTTCTTT | CASSESGPWGNTEAFF
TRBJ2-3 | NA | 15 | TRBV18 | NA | TGTGCCAGCTCACCACCGGCAGGGAGCACAGATACGCAGTATTTT | CASSPPAGSTDTQYF
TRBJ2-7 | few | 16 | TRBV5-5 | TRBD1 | TGTGCCAGCAGCTTAGTAGGTGGACAGGGGACGAGGGAGCAGTACTTC | CASSLVGGQGTREQYF
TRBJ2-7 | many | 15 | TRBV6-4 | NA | TGTGCCAGCAGTGACTCGAGAGGGGGGCTCTACGAGCAGTACTTC | CASSDSRGGLYEQYF
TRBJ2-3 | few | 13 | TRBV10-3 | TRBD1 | TGTGCCATCAGCCGGGACAGGGGGGGTACGCAGTATTTT | CAISRDRGGTQYF
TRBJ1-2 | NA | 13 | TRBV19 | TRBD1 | TGTGCCAGTAGGGACAGGGGATCCTATGGCTACACCTTC | CASRDRGSYGYTF
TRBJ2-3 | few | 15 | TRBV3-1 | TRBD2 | TGTGCCAGCAGCGATAGCGGGGGGGCCCCAGATACGCAGTATTTT | CASSDSGGAPDTQYF
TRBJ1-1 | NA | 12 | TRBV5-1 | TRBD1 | TGCGCCAGCGGGCGACAGGGGCATGAAGCTTTCTTT | CASGRQGHEAFF
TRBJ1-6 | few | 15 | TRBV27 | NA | TGTGCCAGCGGGTCAGGGGTCTCCTATAATTCACCCCTCCACTTT | CASGSGVSYNSPLHF
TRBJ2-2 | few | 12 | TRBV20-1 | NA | TGCAGTGCTCACAGGGTTGGCGGGGAGCTGTTTTTT | CSAHRVGGELFF
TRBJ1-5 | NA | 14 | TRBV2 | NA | TGTGCCAGCAGTGAATCAGGGAACAATCAGCCCCAGCATTTT | CASSESGNNQPQHF
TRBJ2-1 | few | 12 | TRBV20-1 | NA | TGCAGTGCTACAAAAGAGGGGGTGGGACAGTTCTTC | CSATKEGVGQFF
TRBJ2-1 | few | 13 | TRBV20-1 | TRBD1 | TGCAGTGCTATCCGACAGGGATACAATGAGCAGTTCTTC | CSAIRQGYNEQFF
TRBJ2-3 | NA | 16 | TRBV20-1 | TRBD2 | TGCAGTGCTAGATCGTTGACTAGCGGGGGGGCAGATACGCAGTATTTT | CSARSLTSGGADTQYF
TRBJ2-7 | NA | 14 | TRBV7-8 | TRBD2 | TGTGCCAGCAGCTTAGATAGGGGACTAGCGGGGAAGTACTTC | CASSLDRGLAGKYF
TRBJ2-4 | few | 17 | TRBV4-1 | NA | TGCGCCAGCAGCCAGGCCTTACAGGTGTTAGCCAAAAACATTCAGTACTTC | CASSQALQVLAKNIQYF
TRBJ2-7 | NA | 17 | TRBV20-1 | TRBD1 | TGCAGTGCTTCGGTCGTTATAGGGACAGGGCTCCCTTACGAGCAGTACTTC | CSASVVIGTGLPYEQYF
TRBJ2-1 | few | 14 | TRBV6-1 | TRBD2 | TGTGCCAGCAGTCCAGCCGGGACTAGCGATGAGCAGTTCTTC | CASSPAGTSDEQFF
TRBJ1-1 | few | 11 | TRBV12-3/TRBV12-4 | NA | TGTGCCAGCAACATAAGGGGGGTATCTTTCTTT | CASNIRGVSFF
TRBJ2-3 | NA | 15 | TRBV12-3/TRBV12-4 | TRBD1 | TGTGCCAGCAGTGACCGGGACAGGGCGAAAGATACGCAGTATTTT | CASSDRDRAKDTQYF
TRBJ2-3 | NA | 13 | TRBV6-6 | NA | TGTGCCAGCAGTTATGACGGGTCGGATACGCAGTATTTT | CASSYDGSDTQYF
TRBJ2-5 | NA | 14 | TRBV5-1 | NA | TGCGCCAGCAGCTTGGGAGGGAAGCAAGAGACCCAGTACTTC | CASSLGGKQETQYF
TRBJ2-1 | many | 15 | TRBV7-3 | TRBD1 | TGTGCCAGCAGCTTAGACGGACAGGGCTACAATGAGCAGTTCTTC | CASSLDGQGYNEQFF
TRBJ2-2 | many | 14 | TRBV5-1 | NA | TGCGCCAGCAGCCGAGGGGGGGACACCGGGGAGCTGTTTTTT | CASSRGGDTGELFF
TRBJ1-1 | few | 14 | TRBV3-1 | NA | TGTGCCAGCAGCCACCTCGGAGGGGGAACTGAAGCTTTCTTT | CASSHLGGGTEAFF
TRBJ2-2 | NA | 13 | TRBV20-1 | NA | TGCAGTGCTAGGACCGCTACCACCGGGGAGCTGTTTTTT | CSARTATTGELFF
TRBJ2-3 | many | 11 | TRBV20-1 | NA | TGCAGTGAGCTGGCGCTAGATACGCAGTATTTT | CSELALDTQYF
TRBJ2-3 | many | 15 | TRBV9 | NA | TGTGCCAGCAGCGTAGTAGGGGCCAGCACAGATACGCAGTATTTT | CASSVVGASTDTQYF